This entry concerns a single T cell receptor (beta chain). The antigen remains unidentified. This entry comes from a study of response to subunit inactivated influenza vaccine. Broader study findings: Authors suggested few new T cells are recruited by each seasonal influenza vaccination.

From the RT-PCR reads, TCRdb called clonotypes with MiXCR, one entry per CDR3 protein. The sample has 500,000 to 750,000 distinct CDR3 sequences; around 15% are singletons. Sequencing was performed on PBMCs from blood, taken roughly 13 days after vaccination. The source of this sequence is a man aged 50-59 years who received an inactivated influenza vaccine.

This CDR3 is CASSPTVLDSGGEQFF. DNA for the CDR3: TGTGCCAGCTCACCGACCGTTCTGGATTCTGGGGGTGAGCAGTTCTTC. The genes are TRBV18 and TRBJ2-1, with D tentatively TRBD1 or TRBD2 (5 bases each). Germline V gene lookup returns CDR1 KGHSH and CDR2 LQKENI. The ends were cut back, 3 bases at V and 9 bases at J, with 21 bases in the middle. The CDR3 covers 16 residues.